Listed below are T cell receptor beta chains from one sample, sequenced in a study of T cell responses to AZD1222 COVID-19 vaccine. Libraries were prepared by immunoSEQ multiplex PCR; TCRdb keeps only in-frame clonotypes and omits some of them. The sample holds around 140,000 clones, over 75% seen once. This sample comprised peripheral blood, obtained on day 0 of AZD1222 vaccination. All receptors derive from an adult in good health. The CDR3 runs from the conserved cysteine through the conserved F or W. The D gene is left open where the match is weak. For some rows the clone size is stated as once, few or many, or as a class when expanded; others skip it.

size	V	D	J	CDR3	DNA
NA	TRBV6-1	NA	TRBJ2-5	CASSAGLTLEKKETQYF	TGTGCCAGCAGTGCGGGCTTAACCCTGGAAAAAAAAGAGACCCAGTACTTC
NA	TRBV27	NA	TRBJ2-7	CASGPLVRGEQYF	TGTGCCAGCGGACCACTAGTAAGGGGCGAGCAGTACTTC
NA	TRBV7-2	NA	TRBJ2-5	CASSLAGGGETQYF	TGTGCCAGCAGCTTAGCAGGGGGTGGGGAGACCCAGTACTTC
once	TRBV7-7	NA	TRBJ2-2	CASSLVFGQAAGELFF	TGTGCTAGCAGCTTAGTCTTTGGGCAGGCGGCCGGGGAGCTGTTTTTT
NA	TRBV28	NA	TRBJ1-5	CASSFTRGRGPQHF	TGTGCCAGCAGTTTTACGCGGGGACGGGGGCCCCAGCATTTT
NA	TRBV14	NA	TRBJ1-2	CASSQGYIYTF	TGTGCCAGCAGCCAAGGGTATATCTACACCTTC
NA	TRBV27	NA	TRBJ1-5	CASSSALNQPQHF	TGTGCCAGCAGTTCAGCGCTCAATCAGCCCCAGCATTTT
few	TRBV19	NA	TRBJ1-3	CASSSIGASSGNTIYF	TGTGCCAGTAGTTCGATCGGGGCCAGCTCGGGAAACACCATATATTTT
NA	TRBV7-3	TRBD2	TRBJ2-1	CASSLVGGSIYNEQFF	TGTGCCAGCAGCTTAGTAGGCGGGAGCATATACAATGAGCAGTTCTTC
NA	TRBV6-4	NA	TRBJ2-1	CASSTLAEQFF	TGTGCCAGCAGTACCCTAGCGGAGCAGTTCTTC
NA	TRBV6-4	NA	TRBJ1-6	CASRFSLNSPLHF	TGTGCCAGCAGATTCAGCCTTAATTCACCCCTCCACTTT
NA	TRBV7-9	NA	TRBJ1-1	CASSPENMNTEAFF	TGTGCCAGCAGCCCCGAGAACATGAACACTGAAGCTTTCTTT
NA	TRBV24-1	NA	TRBJ2-3	CATNPGDSTDTQYF	TGTGCCACAAATCCCGGGGATTCCACAGATACGCAGTATTTT
NA	TRBV27	NA	TRBJ1-6	CATRDLNSPLHF	TGTGCAACGAGGGATCTCAATTCACCCCTCCACTTT
NA	TRBV4-2	NA	TRBJ1-5	CASSRENPGQPQHF	TGTGCCAGCAGCCGAGAAAACCCCGGTCAGCCCCAGCATTTT
NA	TRBV11-2	NA	TRBJ1-1	CASSFNPMNTEAFF	TGTGCCAGCAGCTTCAACCCCATGAACACTGAAGCTTTCTTT